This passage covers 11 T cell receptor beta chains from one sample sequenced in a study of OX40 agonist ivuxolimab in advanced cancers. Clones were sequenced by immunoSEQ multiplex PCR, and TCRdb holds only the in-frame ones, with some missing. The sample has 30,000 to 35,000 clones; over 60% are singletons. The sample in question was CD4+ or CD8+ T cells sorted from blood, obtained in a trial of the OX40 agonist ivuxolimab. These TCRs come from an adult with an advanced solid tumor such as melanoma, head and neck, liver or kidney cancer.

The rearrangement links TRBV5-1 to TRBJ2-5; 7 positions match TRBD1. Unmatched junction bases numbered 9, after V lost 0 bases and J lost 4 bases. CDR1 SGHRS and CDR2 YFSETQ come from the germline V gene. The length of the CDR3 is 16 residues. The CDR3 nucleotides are TGCGCCAGCAGCTTGGTCTACAGGGACAGTCGAGAGACCCAGTACTTC. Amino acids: CASSLVYRDSRETQYF.

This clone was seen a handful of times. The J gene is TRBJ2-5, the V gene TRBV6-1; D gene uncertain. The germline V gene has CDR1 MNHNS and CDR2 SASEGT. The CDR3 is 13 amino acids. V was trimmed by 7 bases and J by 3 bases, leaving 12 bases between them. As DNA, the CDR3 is TGTGCCAGCAATCCCCCGGGTAAAGAGACCCAGTACTTC. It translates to CASNPPGKETQYF.

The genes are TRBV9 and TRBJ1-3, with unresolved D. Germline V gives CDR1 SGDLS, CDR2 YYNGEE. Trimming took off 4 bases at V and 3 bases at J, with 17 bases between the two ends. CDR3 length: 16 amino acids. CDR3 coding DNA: TGTGCCAGCAGCCCTCCCAGCCACCTTTTTGGAAACACCATATATTTT. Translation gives CASSPPSHLFGNTIYF.

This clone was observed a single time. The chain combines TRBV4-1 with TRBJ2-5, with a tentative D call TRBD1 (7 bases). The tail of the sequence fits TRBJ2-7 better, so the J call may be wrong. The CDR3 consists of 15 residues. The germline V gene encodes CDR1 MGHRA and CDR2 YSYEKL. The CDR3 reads CASSPARQGGYEQYF. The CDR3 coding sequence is TGCGCCAGCAGCCCGGCGAGACAGGGAGGCTACGAGCAGTACTTC.

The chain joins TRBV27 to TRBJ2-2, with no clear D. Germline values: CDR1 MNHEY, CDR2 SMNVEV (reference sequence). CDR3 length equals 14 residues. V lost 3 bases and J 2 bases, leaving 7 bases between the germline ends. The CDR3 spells CASSLAVNTGELFF. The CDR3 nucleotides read TGTGCCAGCAGTTTGGCCGTAAACACCGGGGAGCTGTTTTTT.

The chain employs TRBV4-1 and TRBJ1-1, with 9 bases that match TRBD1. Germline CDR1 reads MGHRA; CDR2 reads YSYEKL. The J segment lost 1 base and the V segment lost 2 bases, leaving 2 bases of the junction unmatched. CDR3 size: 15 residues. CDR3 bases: TGCGCCAGCAGCCAACCGGACAGGGGGAACACTGAAGCTTTCTTT. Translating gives CASSQPDRGNTEAFF.

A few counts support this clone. Here the CDR3 reads CASRGTDINTEAFF. The CDR3 DNA sequence: TGTGCCAGCAGGGGTACCGATATCAACACTGAAGCTTTCTTT. The rearrangement uses TRBV2 and TRBJ1-1, with D uncertain. The CDR3 is made up of 14 amino acids. V lost 6 bases to trimming and J lost 2 bases, with 13 bases between them. Germline V lookup: CDR1 SNHLY, CDR2 FYNNEI.

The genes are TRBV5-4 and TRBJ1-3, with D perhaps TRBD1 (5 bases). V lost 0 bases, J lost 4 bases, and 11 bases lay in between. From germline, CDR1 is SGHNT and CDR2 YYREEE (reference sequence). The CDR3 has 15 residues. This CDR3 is CASSLDSGPGNTIYF. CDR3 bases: TGTGCCAGCAGCTTGGATTCAGGGCCGGGAAACACCATATATTTT.

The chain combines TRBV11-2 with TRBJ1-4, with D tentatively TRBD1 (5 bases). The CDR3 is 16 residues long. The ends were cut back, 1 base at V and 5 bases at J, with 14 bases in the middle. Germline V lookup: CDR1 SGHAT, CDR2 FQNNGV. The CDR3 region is CASSLVSGRGNEKLFF. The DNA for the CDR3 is TGTGCCAGCAGCTTAGTATCAGGGAGAGGGAATGAAAAACTGTTTTTT.

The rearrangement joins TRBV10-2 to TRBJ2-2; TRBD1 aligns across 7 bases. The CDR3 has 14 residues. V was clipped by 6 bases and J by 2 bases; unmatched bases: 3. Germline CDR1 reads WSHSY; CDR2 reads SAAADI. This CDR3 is CASRDRINTGELFF. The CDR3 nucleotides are TGCGCCAGCAGGGACAGGATCAACACCGGGGAGCTGTTTTTT.

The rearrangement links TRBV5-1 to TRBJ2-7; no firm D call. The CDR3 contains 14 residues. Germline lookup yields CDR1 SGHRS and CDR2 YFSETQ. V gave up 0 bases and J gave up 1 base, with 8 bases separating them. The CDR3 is CASSLGPASYEQYF. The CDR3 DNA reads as TGCGCCAGCAGCTTGGGGCCTGCTTCCTACGAGCAGTACTTC.